The rows below give T cell receptor beta chains drawn from one sample of a study of blood T cell repertoires in COVID-19. The assay was immunoSEQ multiplex PCR, and TCRdb's table has in-frame clones only and misses some. Among roughly 200,000 clones listed, 75% to 90% were seen once. Material: PBMCs or T cells enriched from blood (not recorded which). Source of these receptors: a woman aged 40 to 50 with acute COVID-19. Both conserved end residues are part of each CDR3. A D gene is named only where the DNA matches it firmly. A row's size may be missing; if present it is once, few, many or a size class.

V,size,D,J,CDR3,DNA
TRBV19,-,TRBD1,TRBJ1-5,CASTGQYSNQPQHF,TGTGCCAGTACGGGACAGTATAGCAATCAGCCCCAGCATTTT
TRBV5-1,-,-,TRBJ1-1,CASPKGVRGVAEAFF,TGCGCCAGCCCGAAGGGGGTACGAGGGGTTGCTGAAGCTTTCTTT
TRBV12-3/TRBV12-4,-,-,TRBJ1-4,CASSFMAVEKLFF,TGTGCCAGCAGTTTCATGGCCGTTGAAAAACTGTTTTTT
TRBV7-3,-,-,TRBJ2-6,CASSPPERVLSGANVLTF,TGTGCCAGCAGCCCCCCCGAGAGGGTACTCTCTGGGGCCAACGTCCTGACTTTC
TRBV12-5,-,TRBD1,TRBJ1-2,CASGLSGTGGGYTF,TGTGCTAGTGGTTTGTCCGGGACAGGGGGTGGCTACACCTTC
TRBV7-9,-,-,TRBJ1-6,CASSSYPSSPLHF,TGTGCCAGCAGCTCCTATCCATCCTCACCCCTCCACTTT
TRBV6-4,-,-,TRBJ2-5,CASSESTGHQETQYF,TGTGCCAGCAGTGAATCCACAGGGCACCAAGAGACCCAGTACTTC
TRBV3-1/TRBV3-2,many,-,TRBJ1-2,CASRHTTEANYGYTF,TGTGCCAGCAGACACACAACAGAAGCTAACTATGGCTACACCTTC
TRBV28,-,-,TRBJ2-3,CASWEDGDTQYF,TGTGCCAGTTGGGAGGATGGAGATACGCAGTATTTT
TRBV11-2,-,-,TRBJ1-2,CASSLEGSPYGYTF,TGTGCCAGCAGCTTAGAAGGGAGTCCCTATGGCTACACCTTC
TRBV4-3,-,TRBD1,TRBJ1-4,CASSQQLQGVIWEKLFF,TGCGCCAGCAGCCAACAACTCCAGGGGGTAATATGGGAAAAACTGTTTTTT
TRBV14,-,-,TRBJ2-2,CASSQEGTGPNTGELFF,TGTGCCAGCAGCCAAGAGGGCACAGGGCCGAACACCGGGGAGCTGTTTTTT
TRBV2,-,-,TRBJ1-2,CASSDGGIYGYTF,TGTGCCAGCAGTGATGGAGGCATCTATGGCTACACCTTC
TRBV25-1,-,TRBD1,TRBJ1-5,CASSGGTGRSKQPQHF,TGTGCCAGCAGTGGAGGGACAGGGCGATCAAAGCAGCCCCAGCATTTT
TRBV6-1,-,-,TRBJ1-1,CASSEVWGGDTEAFF,TGTGCCAGCAGTGAGGTCTGGGGAGGGGACACTGAAGCTTTCTTT
TRBV3-1/TRBV3-2,once,-,TRBJ1-2,CASSPYQDQKRGYTF,TGTGCCAGCAGCCCCTATCAGGACCAGAAGCGGGGCTACACCTTC